The clone carrying this T cell receptor beta chain was counted at least ten times. Antigen unknown. The sample originates from a study of read filtering for tumor transcriptome and immune sequencing. Points from the study as a whole: About 81.9% of IR-seq clonotypes had a single read, yet these held around 3.3% of reads.

The library was built from roughly 400 ng RNA with molecular barcoded adaptors for alpha/delta and beta/gamma chains. TCRdb recomputed calls from the reads with MiXCR, one row per CDR3 protein. The table includes tens of thousands of distinct CDR3 sequences, around 18% detected once. This TCR was sampled from a donor aged 40 or over with multiple myeloma. Sequencing was carried out using a population of CD138-negative cells sorted from bone marrow.

The CDR3 loop is CATSDPTGLVDEQYF. The CDR3 coding sequence is TGTGCCACCAGTGACCCCACGGGGCTAGTCGACGAGCAGTACTTC. The chain employs TRBV24-1 and TRBJ2-7, with D perhaps assigned TRBD1 or TRBD2 (5 bases each). The V gene's germline CDR1 is KGHDR and CDR2 SFDVKD. The length of the CDR3 is 15 residues. Trimming shortened V by 4 bases and J by 5 bases, and 17 bases separated the two germline ends.